This T cell receptor beta chain was obtained from a study of CD8 T cells in Susac syndrome. The authors reverse transcribed roughly 0.5 to 1 ug RNA with random hexamers. TCRdb reprocessed the immunoSEQ multiplex PCR reads via MiXCR and lists one record per CDR3 protein. The sample lists around 190,000 distinct CDR3 sequences, around 96% occurring once. Germline V gene data show CDR1 as LNHDA and CDR2 as SQIVND (reference sequence). The CDR3 extends over 13 amino acids. V lost 7 bases to trimming and J lost 4 bases, with 13 bases between them. From blood CD8+ and CD4+ T cells, TCR beta sequences were generated.

The sequenced material came from CD8+ T cells from PBMCs. The clonotype was recovered from a human donor with multiple sclerosis. V usage is TRBV19 and J usage is TRBJ1-2, with D unresolved. CDR3 residues: CASNGEGPYGYTF. The CDR3 nucleotides are TGTGCCAGTAATGGTGAGGGTCCCTATGGCTACACCTTC.